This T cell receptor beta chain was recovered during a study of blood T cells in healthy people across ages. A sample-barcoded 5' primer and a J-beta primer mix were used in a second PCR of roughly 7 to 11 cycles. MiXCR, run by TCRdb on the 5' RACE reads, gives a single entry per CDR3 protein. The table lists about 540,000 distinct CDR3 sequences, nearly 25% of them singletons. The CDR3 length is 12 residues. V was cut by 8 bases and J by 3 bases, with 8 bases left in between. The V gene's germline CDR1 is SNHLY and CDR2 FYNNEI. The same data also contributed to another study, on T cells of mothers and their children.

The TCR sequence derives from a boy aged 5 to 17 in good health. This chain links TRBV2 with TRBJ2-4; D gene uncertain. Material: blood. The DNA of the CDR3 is TGTGCCAGCCATGACATCAAAAACATTCAGTACTTC. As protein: CASHDIKNIQYF.